Presented here are 26 T cell receptor beta chains from one specimen sequenced in a study of neurological immune-mediated disorders. MiXCR, applied by TCRdb to the 5' RACE reads, yields one record per CDR3 protein. Of around 47,000 distinct CDR3 sequences listed, 20% to 25% are singletons. Time point meaning: technical triplicate 3. The sequenced material came from PBMCs. The origin of the receptors is a man in his fifties or sixties with HTLV-1-associated myelopathy (HAM/TSP).

This chain links TRBV7-3 with TRBJ2-3, with TRBD2 identical over 12 bases. This CDR3 has 17 residues. Germline assignment: CDR1 SGHTA and CDR2 FQGTGA. The junction had 7 bases not matched to a gene; V was cut back by 4 bases and J by 2 bases. The CDR3 protein is CASSSGLAGTTTDTQYF. The DNA of the CDR3 is TGTGCCAGCAGCTCAGGACTAGCGGGAACTACCACAGATACGCAGTATTTT.

The chain employs TRBV20-1 and TRBJ1-2; 7 bases match TRBD1. V gave up 3 bases and J gave up 8 bases; unmatched junction bases: 6. This CDR3 region has 12 residues. The V gene's germline CDR1 is DFQATT and CDR2 SNEGSKA (reference sequence). CDR3 DNA: TGCAGTGCTAGGACAGGGTCCCCGGGCTACACCTTC. Translated, it gives CSARTGSPGYTF.

A remark on this clonotype: A read error may be the cause here, since a much bigger clone is one base away. The V and J genes are TRBV10-3 and TRBJ1-1, with D possibly being TRBD1 (6 bases). The CDR3 extends over 14 amino acids. CDR1 and CDR2 from the germline V gene are ENHRY and SYGVKD. DNA for the CDR3: TGTGCCATCCAACAGGGAGGAGGGTACACTGAATCTTTCTTT. It is translated as CAIQQGGGYTESFF.

As concerns this clonotype: It may be a read error: a sequence one base away is much more abundant. The final CDR3 position lacks the conserved phenylalanine or tryptophan, pointing to a likely read error. The chain employs TRBV7-3 and TRBJ2-7; perhaps TRBD2 as D (6 bases). The CDR3 spans 14 residues. With 0 bases removed from V and 2 bases from J, the gap between germline ends came to 8 bases. The V gene's germline CDR1 is SGHTA and CDR2 FQGTGA. The CDR3, as DNA: TGTGCCAGCAGCTTAACTAGCGGACCCTACGAGCAGTACTTA. Translated: CASSLTSGPYEQYL.

The rearrangement links TRBV5-1 to TRBJ2-7; 12 positions match TRBD2. CDR3 length: 15 amino acids. CDR1 and CDR2 (germline): SGHRS, YFSETQ. J lost 4 bases, V lost 5 bases, and 7 bases had no gene match. CDR3 loop: CASRRTSGRNYEQYF. CDR3 sequence (DNA): TGCGCCAGCAGACGAACTAGCGGGAGGAATTACGAGCAGTACTTC.

This clonotype was observed many times. The gene calls are TRBV28 and TRBJ1-6; no reliable D call. The V gene's germline CDR1 is MDHEN and CDR2 SYDVKM. The CDR3 loop spans 14 amino acids. Trimming removed 7 bases at V and 8 bases at J, with 15 bases between. The CDR3 loop is CASMGPNGDSPLHF. In DNA, the CDR3 is TGTGCCAGCATGGGCCCCAACGGCGATTCACCCCTCCACTTT.

This clonotype was counted ten times or more. The gene calls are TRBV7-2 and TRBJ2-5; 8 bases map to TRBD2. J gave up 7 bases and V 5 bases, and 18 bases lay outside the gene matches. The CDR3 has 17 amino acids. The germline gives CDR1 SGHTA, CDR2 FQGNSA. The chain's CDR3 is CASSPRPGAGRALTQYF. For the CDR3, the DNA is TGTGCCAGCAGCCCCCGCCCTGGGGCCGGGAGGGCCTTGACCCAGTACTTC.

This clonotype was seen repeatedly, ten times or more. This chain uses TRBV12-3 or TRBV12-4 with TRBJ2-7, with TRBD1 matching 11 bases. Germline trimming cut 3 bases from V and 3 bases from J; bases unmatched to any gene: 4. There are 15 residues in the CDR3. CDR3 region: CASSFPGTGGYEQYF. The CDR3 DNA is TGTGCCAGCAGTTTTCCCGGGACAGGGGGCTACGAGCAGTACTTC.

This clonotype has at least ten counts. This chain uses TRBV5-1 with TRBJ1-2; 7 nucleotides align to TRBD1. This CDR3 region has 15 residues. The V gene end was trimmed by 5 bases and the J gene end by 4 bases; junction bases not matched to a gene: 11. Per germline, CDR1 SGHRS and CDR2 YFSETQ. The CDR3 reads CASRRGQGDVYGYTF. The CDR3 DNA sequence: TGCGCCAGCAGGAGAGGGCAGGGGGACGTCTATGGCTACACCTTC.

This clonotype was seen repeatedly, ten times or more. The chain couples TRBV20-1 to TRBJ1-2, with D possibly matching TRBD1 (6 bases). Trimming removed 1 base at V and 3 bases at J, with 12 bases between. This CDR3 region has 14 residues. Germline lookup yields CDR1 DFQATT and CDR2 SNEGSKA (reference sequence). CDR3 bases: TGCAGTGCTAGAGGGATGGGGGCGGACTATGGCTACACCTTC. It is translated as CSARGMGADYGYTF.

The sample holds many counts of this clonotype. The chain recombines TRBV28 with TRBJ2-7; TRBD2 aligns across 10 bases. Germline lookup yields CDR1 MDHEN and CDR2 SYDVKM. The V gene end was trimmed by 1 base and the J gene end by 6 bases; junction bases not matched to a gene: 15. This CDR3 comprises 18 residues. CDR3 in amino acids: CASSLYFGGASGSSEQYF. The CDR3 DNA reads as TGTGCCAGCAGTTTATATTTTGGGGGGGCTAGCGGGAGTAGCGAGCAGTACTTC.

This clonotype showed up just once. The chain carries TRBV19 and TRBJ1-2; a possible D gene is TRBD1 (6 bases). This CDR3 region has 13 residues. Looked up from germline, CDR1 is LNHDA and CDR2 is SQIVND (reference sequence). The germline V and J ends were trimmed by 6 bases and 4 bases, with 12 bases remaining between them. CDR3 loop: CASSPTGPYGYTF. The CDR3 region has the DNA TGTGCCAGTAGCCCCACAGGGCCCTATGGCTACACCTTC. The variable domain in full, with the rest retrieved from reference TRBV19 and TRBJ1-2, is DGGITQSPKYLFRKEGQNVTLSCEQNLNHDAMYWYRQDPGQGLRLIYYSQIVNDFQKGDIAEGYSVSREKKESFPLTVTSAQKNPTAFYLCASSPTGPYGYTFGSGTRLTVV.

At least ten counts were recorded for this clonotype. The rearrangement uses TRBV12-3 or TRBV12-4 and TRBJ2-7; the D is unclear. The length of the CDR3 is 15 residues. Trimming pared 3 bases from V and 2 bases from J, leaving 14 bases between. CDR3: CASSFTGRITYEQYF. The CDR3 DNA reads TGTGCCAGCAGTTTCACCGGACGGATTACCTACGAGCAGTACTTC.

This clonotype was observed at least ten times. The chain is built from TRBV20-1 and TRBJ2-1; D is perhaps TRBD1 or TRBD2 (5 bases each). CDR1 and CDR2 from the germline V gene are DFQATT and SNEGSKA (reference sequence). The germline V and J ends were trimmed by 4 bases and 6 bases, with 28 bases remaining between them. The CDR3 is made up of 18 amino acids. CDR3 nucleotides: TGCAGTGCTACAACACAGGTGGGGTCTTCTACTGGGGGCAATGAGCAGTTCTTC. Protein: CSATTQVGSSTGGNEQFF.

This clonotype was picked up many times. The chain links TRBV28 to TRBJ2-7; D is possibly TRBD2 (5 bases). Between the trimmed V and J ends, which lost 6 bases and 7 bases, there was a span of 22 bases. Per germline, CDR1 MDHEN and CDR2 SYDVKM. The CDR3 has 15 residues. The CDR3, as DNA: TGTGCCAGCAGACCCCCGCTAGCACCTACGAGGGAGCAGTACTTC. Translation: CASRPPLAPTREQYF.

J is TRBJ2-1 and V is TRBV20-1; 9 positions agree with TRBD1. The J segment lost 8 bases and the V segment lost 4 bases, leaving 6 bases of the junction unmatched. From germline, CDR1 is DFQATT and CDR2 SNEGSKA (reference sequence). This CDR3 spans 13 amino acids. The CDR3, as DNA: TGCAGTGCTAACAGGGACAGGGCCCATGAGCAGTTCTTC. Its translation: CSANRDRAHEQFF.

In its sample, this clonotype was seen many times. The CDR3 DNA reads as TGTGCCAGCAGCTTTAGCGGGGACCCGAGAGACGAGCAGTACTTC. Protein sequence: CASSFSGDPRDEQYF. V is TRBV7-3 and J is TRBJ2-7; 8 nucleotides align to TRBD2. The J segment lost 5 bases and the V segment lost 3 bases, leaving 9 bases of the junction unmatched. Germline CDR1 SGHTA, CDR2 FQGTGA. The CDR3 is 15 amino acids.

This clonotype was detected many times. The chain recombines TRBV14 with TRBJ2-1, with 7 nucleotides matching TRBD2. J was trimmed by 3 bases and V by 0 bases; bases with no gene match: 5. The CDR3 is 16 amino acids. Germline V gene lookup returns CDR1 SGHDN and CDR2 FVKESK. The CDR3 protein is CASSQEPSGLYNEQFF. The CDR3 DNA reads TGTGCCAGCAGCCAAGAGCCTAGCGGCCTCTACAATGAGCAGTTCTTC.

In its sample, this clonotype was seen many times. This chain links TRBV6-5 with TRBJ1-4; no definite D call. The germline V and J ends were trimmed by 4 bases and 8 bases, with 17 bases remaining between them. This CDR3 spans 15 amino acids. Per the germline V gene, CDR1 is MNHEY and CDR2 is SVGAGI. This CDR3 reads CASSFSGSLREKLFF. The CDR3 DNA follows: TGTGCCAGCAGTTTTTCGGGATCTTTAAGGGAAAAACTGTTTTTT.

This clonotype was recorded a few times. The rearrangement joins TRBV4-2 to TRBJ2-3, with a possible D match to TRBD2 (6 bases). Germline V CDR1 and CDR2: LGHNA, YNFKEQ. The CDR3 has 15 amino acids. V lost 2 bases to trimming and J lost 5 bases, with 14 bases between them. The CDR3 DNA follows: TGTGCCAGCAGCCAACTTGGGCGGGGTAGAGATACGCAGTATTTT. Translating gives CASSQLGRGRDTQYF.

There are many counts of this clonotype. This chain connects TRBV5-1 to TRBJ2-1, with 10 bases aligning to TRBD1. J gave up 6 bases and V 4 bases, and 10 bases lay outside the gene matches. Germline loops: CDR1 SGHRS, CDR2 YFSETQ. CDR3 length: 16 amino acids. CDR3 coding DNA: TGCGCCAGCAGCCGGGAGGGGACAGGGGATCCCAATGAGCAGTTCTTC. It encodes CASSREGTGDPNEQFF.

The V call is TRBV7-2, the J call TRBJ2-3; 7 bases match TRBD2. Looked up from germline, CDR1 is SGHTA and CDR2 is FQGNSA. CDR3 length: 16 amino acids. V lost 5 bases, J lost 3 bases, and 11 bases stayed unmatched. CDR3 DNA: TGTGCCAGCAGCCTCACTATAACGGGAGGTACAGATACGCAGTATTTT. Protein: CASSLTITGGTDTQYF.

In its sample, this clonotype was seen many times. J is TRBJ1-1 and V is TRBV3-1; D remains ambiguous. Germline CDR1 reads LGHDT; CDR2 reads YNNKEL (reference sequence). With 1 base removed from V and 7 bases from J, the gap between germline ends came to 10 bases. CDR3 size: 13 residues. The DNA of the CDR3 is TGTGCCAGCAGCCAAGTCGGGGTCGGTGAAGCTTTCTTT. It translates to CASSQVGVGEAFF. Full variable domain (missing parts from reference TRBV3-1 and TRBJ1-1): DTAVSQTPKYLVTQMGNDKSIKCEQNLGHDTMYWYKQDSKKFLKIMFSYNNKELIINETVPNRFSPKSPDKAHLNLHINSLELGDSAVYFCASSQVGVGEAFFGQGTRLTVV.

V usage is TRBV6-5 and J usage is TRBJ1-4; 10 bases are shared with TRBD1. J was trimmed by 5 bases and V by 0 bases; bases with no gene match: 3. This CDR3 spans 16 amino acids. Germline assignment: CDR1 MNHEY and CDR2 SVGAGI. The CDR3 DNA reads TGTGCCAGCAGTTACTCGGGGACAGGGGCAAATGAAAAACTGTTTTTT. The encoded protein is CASSYSGTGANEKLFF.

The chain employs TRBV5-5 and TRBJ1-4; 7 bases match TRBD1. Trimming cost V 4 bases and J 8 bases; bases outside gene matches: 8. CDR3 length equals 14 residues. CDR1 is SGHKS, CDR2 YYEKEE, per germline (reference sequence). The CDR3 DNA reads as TGTGCCAGCAGCAATAAACAGGGGCGAGAAAAACTGTTTTTT. Its translation is CASSNKQGREKLFF.

The V call is TRBV19, the J call TRBJ1-5; D perhaps matches TRBD1 (6 bases). This CDR3 has 15 amino acids. V was pared by 9 bases and J by 0 bases, with 15 bases between. Per germline, CDR1 LNHDA and CDR2 SQIVND (reference sequence). The CDR3 sequence is CASRDTLYSNQPQHF. CDR3 in DNA: TGTGCCAGCCGGGACACACTGTATAGCAATCAGCCCCAGCATTTT.